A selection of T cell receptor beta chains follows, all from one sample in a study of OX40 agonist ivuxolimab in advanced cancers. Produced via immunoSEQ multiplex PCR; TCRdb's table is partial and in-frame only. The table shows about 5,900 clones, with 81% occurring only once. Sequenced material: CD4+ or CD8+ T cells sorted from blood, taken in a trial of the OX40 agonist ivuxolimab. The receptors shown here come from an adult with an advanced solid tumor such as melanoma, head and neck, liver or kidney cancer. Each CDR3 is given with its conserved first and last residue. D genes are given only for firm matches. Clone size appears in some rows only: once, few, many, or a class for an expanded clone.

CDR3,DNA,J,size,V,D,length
CARAGADIYEQYF,TGTGCCAGAGCCGGGGCAGACATTTACGAGCAGTACTTC,TRBJ2-7,-,TRBV2,-,13
CASSRPGLAADTQYF,TGTGCCAGCAGCAGACCGGGACTAGCGGCAGATACGCAGTATTTT,TRBJ2-3,-,TRBV7-9,TRBD2,15
CASSFVAIDRSRRYTEAFF,TGTGCCAGCAGCTTTGTAGCCATCGACAGGTCCCGGCGGTACACTGAAGCTTTCTTT,TRBJ1-1,-,TRBV11-2,-,19
CASSDGGNYEQYF,TGTGCCAGCAGTGATGGTGGGAATTACGAGCAGTACTTC,TRBJ2-7,-,TRBV2,-,13
CASSHRQGYEQYF,TGTGCTAGCAGCCATCGACAGGGCTACGAGCAGTACTTC,TRBJ2-7,-,TRBV7-7,TRBD1,13
CATSRDGGALPHGYTF,TGTGCCACCAGCAGAGATGGGGGGGCCCTGCCCCATGGCTACACCTTC,TRBJ1-2,-,TRBV15,-,16
CASSGGEQFF,TGTGCCAGCAGTGGAGGTGAGCAGTTCTTC,TRBJ2-1,-,TRBV2,-,10
CASSHDASSYNEQFF,TGTGCCAGCAGTCACGACGCTAGCTCCTACAATGAGCAGTTCTTC,TRBJ2-1,-,TRBV6-1,-,15
CASTLGEWDTQYF,TGTGCCAGCACTTTGGGGGAATGGGATACGCAGTATTTT,TRBJ2-3,-,TRBV9,-,13
CASTAGRGNTGELFF,TGCGCCAGCACAGCGGGGCGGGGAAACACCGGGGAGCTGTTTTTT,TRBJ2-2,-,TRBV2,TRBD2,15
CASSPGGFSSYNEQFF,TGTGCCAGCAGCCCTGGCGGATTTAGCTCCTACAATGAGCAGTTCTTC,TRBJ2-1,-,TRBV7-9,-,16
CASKEGGSGNSPLHF,TGTGCCAGCAAGGAGGGGGGATCGGGCAATTCACCCCTCCACTTT,TRBJ1-6,-,TRBV2,-,15
CASSLPGNYGYTF,TGTGCCAGCAGTTTACCAGGGAACTATGGCTACACCTTC,TRBJ1-2,-,TRBV27,-,13
CASTKTGYEQYF,TGTGCCAGCACCAAGACGGGCTACGAGCAGTACTTC,TRBJ2-7,-,TRBV13,-,12
CASSSSGGAGETQYF,TGTGCCAGCAGCTCTAGCGGGGGGGCCGGGGAGACCCAGTACTTC,TRBJ2-5,few,TRBV9,TRBD2,15
CASSPPPSGPYNEQFF,TGCGCCAGCAGCCCACCCCCCTCGGGACCCTACAATGAGCAGTTCTTC,TRBJ2-1,-,TRBV4-1,-,16
CASSPWDTSNQPQHF,TGTGCCAGCAGTCCCTGGGACACTAGCAATCAGCCCCAGCATTTT,TRBJ1-5,-,TRBV7-2,-,15
CASSYAETQYF,TGTGCCAGCAGCTACGCCGAGACCCAGTACTTC,TRBJ2-5,-,TRBV5-6,-,11
CASSSVGGSTDTQYF,TGTGCCAGCAGTTCCGTCGGCGGTAGCACAGATACGCAGTATTTT,TRBJ2-3,-,TRBV11-2,-,15
CASSKEGGGVANEKLFF,TGTGCCAGCAGCAAAGAAGGAGGGGGAGTAGCTAATGAAAAACTGTTTTTT,TRBJ1-4,-,TRBV21-1,-,17
CASSVYINEQFF,TGTGCCAGCAGTGTCTACATCAATGAGCAGTTCTTC,TRBJ2-1,-,TRBV6-1,-,12
CASSFWVAADTQYF,TGTGCCAGCAGCTTTTGGGTAGCTGCAGATACGCAGTATTTT,TRBJ2-3,-,TRBV13,-,14
CASSQSPQTEAFF,TGTGCCAGCAGCCAATCCCCTCAAACTGAAGCTTTCTTT,TRBJ1-1,-,TRBV4-2,-,13
CASSSGQGWPYNEQFF,TGTGCCAGCAGTTCAGGACAGGGGTGGCCATACAATGAGCAGTTCTTC,TRBJ2-1,-,TRBV28,TRBD1,16
CASSPGLLNQPQHF,TGTGCCAGCAGCCCGGGACTGCTAAATCAGCCCCAGCATTTT,TRBJ1-5,-,TRBV27,-,14
CASSLFLSGGVGPTDTQYF,TGTGCCAGCAGTTTATTTCTTAGCGGGGGGGTCGGCCCGACAGATACGCAGTATTTT,TRBJ2-3,-,TRBV28,TRBD2,19
CAIERQEAYEQYF,TGTGCCATTGAACGACAGGAGGCCTACGAGCAGTACTTC,TRBJ2-7,once,TRBV7-9,-,13
CASSEDWALYNEQFF,TGTGCCAGCAGTGAGGATTGGGCTCTCTACAATGAGCAGTTCTTC,TRBJ2-1,once,TRBV6-1,-,15
CASSVQVNYEQYF,TGTGCCAGCAGTGTCCAGGTGAACTACGAGCAGTACTTC,TRBJ2-7,few,TRBV27,-,13
CASSRALGVGSNEQFF,TGTGCCAGCAGCCGAGCCCTAGGGGTGGGCTCCAATGAGCAGTTCTTC,TRBJ2-1,once,TRBV11-2,-,16
CASSLEVNEQFF,TGTGCCAGCAGCTTAGAGGTCAATGAGCAGTTCTTC,TRBJ2-1,-,TRBV13,-,12
CASSLEAGYRASYNEQFF,TGTGCCAGCAGCTTAGAGGCTGGTTACAGGGCCTCCTACAATGAGCAGTTCTTC,TRBJ2-1,once,TRBV7-9,-,18
CASSLAMGADTEAFF,TGTGCCAGCAGCTTGGCCATGGGGGCGGACACTGAAGCTTTCTTT,TRBJ1-1,-,TRBV5-8,-,15
CASSLSGLGNQPQHF,TGTGCCAGCAGCTTATCGGGTTTGGGCAATCAGCCCCAGCATTTT,TRBJ1-5,-,TRBV5-5,-,15
CASSATLTSGSYNEQFF,TGTGCCAGTAGTGCAACCCTGACTAGCGGGAGTTACAATGAGCAGTTCTTC,TRBJ2-1,-,TRBV19,TRBD2,17
CASSPDSNSPLHF,TGCGCCAGCAGCCCGGACAGCAATTCACCCCTCCACTTT,TRBJ1-6,-,TRBV5-1,-,13
CASSLAGQGLSYEQYF,TGTGCCAGCAGCTTAGCGGGGCAGGGGCTCTCCTACGAGCAGTACTTC,TRBJ2-7,-,TRBV7-9,-,16
CASSWRGEGLNEKLFF,TGTGCTAGCAGCTGGAGAGGGGAAGGACTTAATGAAAAACTGTTTTTT,TRBJ1-4,-,TRBV7-7,-,16
CASSQVETLNTGELFF,TGTGCCAGCAGCCAAGTAGAGACACTCAACACCGGGGAGCTGTTTTTT,TRBJ2-2,-,TRBV4-2,-,16
CARSLSGSRTSSYNEQFF,TGTGCCAGAAGCTTAAGCGGGAGCCGGACGAGCTCCTACAATGAGCAGTTCTTC,TRBJ2-1,-,TRBV7-5,-,18
CASSPTGVLNTEAFF,TGCGCCAGCAGCCCCACTGGAGTACTAAACACTGAAGCTTTCTTT,TRBJ1-1,-,TRBV4-1,-,15